The present T cell receptor beta chain was sequenced within a study of cytomegalovirus exposure and HLA in healthy donors. Using immunoSEQ multiplex PCR, the repertoire was profiled, and TCRdb retains in-frame clones only, with some absent. This sample yields 90,000 to 130,000 clones, of which under 85% are seen a single time; around 2.7% belongs to the top ten. The trim removed 7 bases at V and 2 bases at J, leaving 5 bases unmatched. The V gene's germline CDR1 is SQVTM and CDR2 ANQGSEA. The CDR3 covers 14 residues. The chain couples TRBV29-1 to TRBJ2-6; 7 nucleotides align to TRBD2. The material sequenced was PBMCs. This TCR was sampled from a woman aged 18-29 years in good health and CMV-seronegative. CDR3 sequence (DNA): TGCAGCGCCTCGGCGGGGGCTGGGGCCAACGTCCTGACTTTC. It codes for CSASAGAGANVLTF.